What follows describes a single T cell receptor (beta chain). The antigen is undetermined. The data were obtained in a study of untreated major depressive disorder. Study results and limitations: All top five TRBV05-01 clones per subject were private clones. CD4+ T cells from depressed patients used TRBV05-01 (Vbeta 5.1) more often than controls.

Patient depression severity was moderate to severe. Each donor gave about 27 ml of EDTA blood. From thawed PBMCs, CD4+ T cells were purified by negative selection. This CDR3 has 16 residues. With V trimmed by 4 bases and J by 5 bases, 15 bases remained unmatched. This table comes from immunoSEQ multiplex PCR, and its TCRdb copy is limited to in-frame clones, with some not included. Of roughly 25,000 clones in the sample, about nine tenths were seen once. Material: CD4+ T cells from PBMCs. The rearrangement joins TRBV5-3 to TRBJ2-7; 7 nucleotides match TRBD1. TRBV5-3 is assigned to the ORF class and has an uncertain function. The source is a young woman with major depressive disorder. The chain's CDR3 is CARSPHPGTDYDEQYF. The CDR3 bases are TGTGCCAGAAGCCCACATCCCGGGACAGACTACGACGAGCAGTACTTC.